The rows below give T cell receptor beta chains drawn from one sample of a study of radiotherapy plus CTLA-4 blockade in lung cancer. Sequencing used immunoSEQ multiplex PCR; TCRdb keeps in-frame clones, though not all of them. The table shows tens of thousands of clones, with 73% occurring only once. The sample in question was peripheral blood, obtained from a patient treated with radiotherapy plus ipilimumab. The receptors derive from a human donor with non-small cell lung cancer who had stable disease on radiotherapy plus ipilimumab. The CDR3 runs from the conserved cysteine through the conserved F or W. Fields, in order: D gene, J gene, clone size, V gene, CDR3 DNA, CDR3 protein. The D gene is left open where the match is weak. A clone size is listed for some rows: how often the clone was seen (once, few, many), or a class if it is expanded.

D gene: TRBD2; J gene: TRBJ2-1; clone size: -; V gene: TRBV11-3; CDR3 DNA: TGTGCCAGCAACCGCGGGAGGGACGACAATGAGCAGTTCTTC; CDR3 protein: CASNRGRDDNEQFF
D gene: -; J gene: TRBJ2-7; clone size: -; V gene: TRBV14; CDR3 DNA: TGTGCCAGCAGCCAAGACCCCGGGACCTCCTACGAGCAGTACTTC; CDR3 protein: CASSQDPGTSYEQYF
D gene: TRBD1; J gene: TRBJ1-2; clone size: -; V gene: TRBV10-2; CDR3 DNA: TGCGCCAGCAGTGAGCCAGGGGGAGGCTACACCTTC; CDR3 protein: CASSEPGGGYTF
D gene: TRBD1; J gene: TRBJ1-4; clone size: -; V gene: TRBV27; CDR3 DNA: TGTGCCAGCAGTCCCCCGGACAGGGTTAATGAAAAACTGTTTTTT; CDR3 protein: CASSPPDRVNEKLFF
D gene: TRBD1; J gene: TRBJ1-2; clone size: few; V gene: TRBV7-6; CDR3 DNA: TGTGCCAGCAGCCCCCAGGGGGGCTATGGCTACACCTTC; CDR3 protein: CASSPQGGYGYTF
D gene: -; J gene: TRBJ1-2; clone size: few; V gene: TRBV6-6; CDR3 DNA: TGTGCCAGCAGCCCGACGGGTGACTATGGCTACACCTTC; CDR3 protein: CASSPTGDYGYTF
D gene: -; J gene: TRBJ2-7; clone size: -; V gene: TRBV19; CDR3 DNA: TGTGCCAGTAGTACCCGGGACGGCTCCTACGAGCAGTACTTC; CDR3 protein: CASSTRDGSYEQYF
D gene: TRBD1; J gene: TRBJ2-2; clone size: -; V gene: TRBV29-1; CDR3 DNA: TGCAGCGCCGACCCGGGGACAGGAATCGGGGAGCTGTTTTTT; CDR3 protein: CSADPGTGIGELFF
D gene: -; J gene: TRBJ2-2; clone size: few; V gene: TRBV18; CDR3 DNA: TGTGCCAGCTCATCGGGGGGCCGCAGCACCGGGGAGCTGTTTTTT; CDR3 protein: CASSSGGRSTGELFF
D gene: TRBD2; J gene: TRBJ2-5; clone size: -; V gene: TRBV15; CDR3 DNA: TGTGCCACCAGCAGAGTTCTAGCGGGGGGAGAGACCCAGTACTTC; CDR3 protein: CATSRVLAGGETQYF
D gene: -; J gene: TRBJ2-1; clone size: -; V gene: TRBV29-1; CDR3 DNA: TGCAGCGTTGAAGGGGGCTCCTACAATGAGCAGTTCTTC; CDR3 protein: CSVEGGSYNEQFF
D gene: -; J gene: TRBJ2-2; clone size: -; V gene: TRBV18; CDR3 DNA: TGTGCCAGCTCACCACGGCTAGCGCGAAACACCGGGGAGCTGTTTTTT; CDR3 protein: CASSPRLARNTGELFF
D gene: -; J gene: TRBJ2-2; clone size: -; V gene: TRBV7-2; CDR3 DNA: TGTGCCAGCAGCTTTACAGGGCTGAACACCGGGGAGCTGTTTTTT; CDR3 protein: CASSFTGLNTGELFF
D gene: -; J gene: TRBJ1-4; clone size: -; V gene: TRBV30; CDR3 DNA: TGTGCCTGGAGTAATGGCCCTGGCGCTTCGGAAAAACTGTTTTTT; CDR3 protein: CAWSNGPGASEKLFF
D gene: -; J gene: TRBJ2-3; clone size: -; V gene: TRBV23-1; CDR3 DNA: TGCGCCAGCAGTCTTCCAAGGTCTAGCACAGATACGCAGTATTTT; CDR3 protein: CASSLPRSSTDTQYF
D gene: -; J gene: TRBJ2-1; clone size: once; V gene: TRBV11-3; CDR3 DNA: TGTGCCAGCAGCTTATATCCCCCCGGGACAATCAATGAGCAGTTCTTC; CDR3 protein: CASSLYPPGTINEQFF
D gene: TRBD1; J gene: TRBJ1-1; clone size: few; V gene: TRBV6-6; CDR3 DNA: TGTGCCAGCAGCCCAGGACAGGCTGAAGCTTTCTTT; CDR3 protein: CASSPGQAEAFF
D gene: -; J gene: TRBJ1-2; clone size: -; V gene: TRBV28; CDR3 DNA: TGTGCCAGCAGTTTGCGCACAGGGAGAAATGGCTACACCTTC; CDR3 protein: CASSLRTGRNGYTF
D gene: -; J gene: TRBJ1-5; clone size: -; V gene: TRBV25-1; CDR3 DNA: TGTGCCAGCAGTGAATCAGGATTGCAGCCCCAGCATTTT; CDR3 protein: CASSESGLQPQHF
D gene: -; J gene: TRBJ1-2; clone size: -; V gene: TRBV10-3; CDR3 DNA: TGTGCCATCAGTGAGTCGGAGACCTATGGCTACACCTTC; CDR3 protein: CAISESETYGYTF
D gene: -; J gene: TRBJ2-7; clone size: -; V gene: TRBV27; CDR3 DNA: TGTGCCAGCAGTAACATCTACGAGCAGTACTTC; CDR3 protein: CASSNIYEQYF
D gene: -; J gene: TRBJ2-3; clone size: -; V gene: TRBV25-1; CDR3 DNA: TGTGCCAGCAGTGTCCCGTCTACTAGCTCCGATACGCAGTATTTT; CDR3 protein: CASSVPSTSSDTQYF
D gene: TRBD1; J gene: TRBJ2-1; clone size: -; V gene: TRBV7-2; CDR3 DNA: TGTGCCAGCAGCGTAGGGACAGACCGACCCGATGAGCAGTTCTTC; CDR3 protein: CASSVGTDRPDEQFF
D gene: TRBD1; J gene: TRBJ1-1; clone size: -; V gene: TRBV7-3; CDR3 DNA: TGTGCCAGCAGCTCAAACAGGGGGAACACTGAAGCTTTCTTT; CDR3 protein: CASSSNRGNTEAFF
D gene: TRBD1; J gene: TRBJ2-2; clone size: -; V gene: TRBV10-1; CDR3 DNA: TGCGCCAGCAGGGAACAGGGGTCCGGCGGGGAGCTGTTTTTT; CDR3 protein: CASREQGSGGELFF
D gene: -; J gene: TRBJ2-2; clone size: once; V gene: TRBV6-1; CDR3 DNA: TGTGCCACCCAGGTATGGGCGGCCGGGGAGCTGTTTTTT; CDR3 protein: CATQVWAAGELFF
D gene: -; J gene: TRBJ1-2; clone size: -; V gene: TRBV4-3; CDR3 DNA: TGCGCCAGCAGCCAAGACTCGGGGGCTGGCGGCTACACCTTC; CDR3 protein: CASSQDSGAGGYTF
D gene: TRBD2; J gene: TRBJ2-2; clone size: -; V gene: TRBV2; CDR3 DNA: TGTGCCAGCACCAAGTGGGGGGGAAACACCGGGGAGCTGTTTTTT; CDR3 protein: CASTKWGGNTGELFF
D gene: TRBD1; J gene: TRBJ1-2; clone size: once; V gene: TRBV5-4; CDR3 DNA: TGTGCCAGCAGCTTGGGGACAGGGAAACCTTTAAACTATGGCTACACCTTC; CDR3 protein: CASSLGTGKPLNYGYTF
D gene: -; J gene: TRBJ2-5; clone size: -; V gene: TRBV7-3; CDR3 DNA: TGTGCCAGCAGCTTGACTAGTCTGGAGACCCAGTACTTC; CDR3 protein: CASSLTSLETQYF
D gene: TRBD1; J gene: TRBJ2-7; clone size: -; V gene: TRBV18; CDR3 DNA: TGTGCCAGCTCACCATTTGGGACAGGGGTGTACGAGCAGTACTTC; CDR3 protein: CASSPFGTGVYEQYF
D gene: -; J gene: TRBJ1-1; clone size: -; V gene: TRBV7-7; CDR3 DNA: TGTGCTAGCAGCTTAGGTCCGGACACTGAAGCTTTCTTT; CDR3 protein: CASSLGPDTEAFF
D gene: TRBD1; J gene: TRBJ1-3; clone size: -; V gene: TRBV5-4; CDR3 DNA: TGTGCCAGCAGCTTGATGAAGGGACAGGGCCTTATATCTGGAAACACCATATATTTT; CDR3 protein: CASSLMKGQGLISGNTIYF
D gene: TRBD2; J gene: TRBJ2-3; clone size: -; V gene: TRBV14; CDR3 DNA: TGTGCCAGTTCCGGACTAGGTACAGATACGCAGTATTTT; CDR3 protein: CASSGLGTDTQYF
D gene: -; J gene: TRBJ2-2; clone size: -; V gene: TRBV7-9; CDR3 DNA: TGTGCCAGCACTTCCGCCGGGGTAATTAAATCCGGGGAGCTGTTTTTT; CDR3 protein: CASTSAGVIKSGELFF
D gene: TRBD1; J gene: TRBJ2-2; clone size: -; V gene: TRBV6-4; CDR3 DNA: TGTGCCAGCAGCCCCAGGGGGCCGAGCACCGGGGAGCTGTTTTTT; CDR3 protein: CASSPRGPSTGELFF
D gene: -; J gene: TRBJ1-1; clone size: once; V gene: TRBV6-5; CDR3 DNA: TGTGCCAGCACCCCCCTAGCAAATCTGAACACTGAAGCTTTCTTT; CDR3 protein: CASTPLANLNTEAFF